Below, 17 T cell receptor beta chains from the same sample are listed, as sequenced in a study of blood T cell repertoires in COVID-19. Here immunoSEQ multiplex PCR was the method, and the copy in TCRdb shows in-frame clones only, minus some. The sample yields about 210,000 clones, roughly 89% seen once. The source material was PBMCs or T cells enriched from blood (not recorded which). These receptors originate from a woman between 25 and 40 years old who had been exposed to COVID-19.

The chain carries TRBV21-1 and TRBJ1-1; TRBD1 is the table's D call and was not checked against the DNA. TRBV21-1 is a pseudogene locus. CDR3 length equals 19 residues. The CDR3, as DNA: TGTGCCAGCAGCAAAACCCTCCGGGACAGGGTTCCGTTGAACACTGAAGCTTTCTTT. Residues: CASSKTLRDRVPLNTEAFF.

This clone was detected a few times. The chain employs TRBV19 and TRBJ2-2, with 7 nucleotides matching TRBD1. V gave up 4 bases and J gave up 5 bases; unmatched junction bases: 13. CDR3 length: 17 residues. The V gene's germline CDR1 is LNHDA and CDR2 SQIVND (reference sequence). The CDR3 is CASSTLGQSPFTGELFF. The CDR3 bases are TGTGCCAGTAGTACCCTGGGACAGTCTCCCTTTACCGGGGAGCTGTTTTTT.

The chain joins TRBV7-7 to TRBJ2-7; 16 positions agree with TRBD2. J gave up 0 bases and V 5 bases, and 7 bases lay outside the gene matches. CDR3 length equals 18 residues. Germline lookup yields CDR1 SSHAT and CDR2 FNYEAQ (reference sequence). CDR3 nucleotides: TGTGCCAGCAGCCCGGGACTAGCGGGGGGGCTTGGCTCCTACGAGCAGTACTTC. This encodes CASSPGLAGGLGSYEQYF. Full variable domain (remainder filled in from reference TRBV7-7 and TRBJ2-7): GAGVSQSPRYKVTKRGQDVTLRCDPISSHATLYWYQQALGQGPEFLTYFNYEAQPDKSGLPSDRFSAERPEGSISTLTIQRTEQRDSAMYRCASSPGLAGGLGSYEQYFGPGTRLTVT.

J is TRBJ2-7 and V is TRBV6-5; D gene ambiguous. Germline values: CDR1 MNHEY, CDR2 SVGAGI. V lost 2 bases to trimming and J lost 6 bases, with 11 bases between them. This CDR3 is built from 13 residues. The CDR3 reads CASSYGQAFEQYF. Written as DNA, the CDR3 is TGTGCCAGCAGTTACGGGCAGGCGTTCGAGCAGTACTTC.

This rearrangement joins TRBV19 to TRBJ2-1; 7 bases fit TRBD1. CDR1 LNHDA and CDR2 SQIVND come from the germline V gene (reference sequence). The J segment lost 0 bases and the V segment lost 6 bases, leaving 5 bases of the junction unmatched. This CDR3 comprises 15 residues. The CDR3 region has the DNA TGTGCCAGTAGCCCCCAGGGGGTCTCCTACAATGAGCAGTTCTTC. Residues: CASSPQGVSYNEQFF.

Written as DNA, the CDR3 is TGTGCCAGCAGAGAGACAGGGTTCTCTGGAAACACCATATATTTT. This encodes CASRETGFSGNTIYF. The chain employs TRBV6-5 and TRBJ1-3, with TRBD1 matching over 7 bases. The CDR3 runs to 15 residues. Per germline, CDR1 MNHEY and CDR2 SVGAGI. Unmatched junction bases numbered 5, after V lost 6 bases and J lost 0 bases.

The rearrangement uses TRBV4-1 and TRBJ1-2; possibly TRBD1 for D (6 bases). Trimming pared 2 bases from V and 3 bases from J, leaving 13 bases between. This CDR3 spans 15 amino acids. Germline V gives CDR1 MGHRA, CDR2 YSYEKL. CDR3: CASSQYYRTDYGYTF. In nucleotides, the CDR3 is TGCGCCAGCAGCCAATATTACAGGACAGACTATGGCTACACCTTC.

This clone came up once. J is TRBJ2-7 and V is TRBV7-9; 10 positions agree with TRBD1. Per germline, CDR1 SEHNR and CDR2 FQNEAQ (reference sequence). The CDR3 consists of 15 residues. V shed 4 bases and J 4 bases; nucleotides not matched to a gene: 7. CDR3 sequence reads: CASSSGQGERYEQYF. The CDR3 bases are TGTGCCAGCAGCTCCGGACAGGGGGAGAGATACGAGCAGTACTTC.

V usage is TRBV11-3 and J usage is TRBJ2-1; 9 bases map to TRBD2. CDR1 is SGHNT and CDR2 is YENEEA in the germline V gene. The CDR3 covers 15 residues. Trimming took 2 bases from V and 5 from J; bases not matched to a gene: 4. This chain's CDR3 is CASSLSSGGNNEQFF. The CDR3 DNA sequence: TGTGCCAGCAGCTTAAGTAGCGGGGGAAACAATGAGCAGTTCTTC.

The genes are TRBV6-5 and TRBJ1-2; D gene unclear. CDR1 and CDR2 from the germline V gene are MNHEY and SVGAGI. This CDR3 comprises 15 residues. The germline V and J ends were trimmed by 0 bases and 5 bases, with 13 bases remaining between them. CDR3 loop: CASSYSARSAYGYTF. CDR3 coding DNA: TGTGCCAGCAGTTACTCAGCGAGGTCGGCGTATGGCTACACCTTC.

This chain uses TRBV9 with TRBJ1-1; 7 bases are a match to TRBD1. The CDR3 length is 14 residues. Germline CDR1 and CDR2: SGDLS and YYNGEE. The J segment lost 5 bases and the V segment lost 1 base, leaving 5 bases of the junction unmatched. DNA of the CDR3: TGTGCCAGCAGCGTAAGGGGGCTGGAGACTGAAGCTTTCTTT. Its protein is CASSVRGLETEAFF.

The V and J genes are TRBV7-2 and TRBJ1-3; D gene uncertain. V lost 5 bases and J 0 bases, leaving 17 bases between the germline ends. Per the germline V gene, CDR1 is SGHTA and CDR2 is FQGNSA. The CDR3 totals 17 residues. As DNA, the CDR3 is TGTGCCAGCAGCCCCAATGGGCGCCTCCTCTCTGGAAACACCATATATTTT. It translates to CASSPNGRLLSGNTIYF. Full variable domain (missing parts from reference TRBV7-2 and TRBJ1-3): GAGVSQSPSNKVTEKGKDVELRCDPISGHTALYWYRQSLGQGLEFLIYFQGNSAPDKSGLPSDRFSAERTGGSVSTLTIQRTQQEDSAVYLCASSPNGRLLSGNTIYFGEGSWLTVV.

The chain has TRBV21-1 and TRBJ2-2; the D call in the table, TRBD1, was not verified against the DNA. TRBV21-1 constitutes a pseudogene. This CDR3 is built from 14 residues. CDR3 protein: CASSKEDRAGELFF. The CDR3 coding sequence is TGTGCCAGCAGCAAAGAGGACAGGGCCGGGGAGCTGTTTTTT.

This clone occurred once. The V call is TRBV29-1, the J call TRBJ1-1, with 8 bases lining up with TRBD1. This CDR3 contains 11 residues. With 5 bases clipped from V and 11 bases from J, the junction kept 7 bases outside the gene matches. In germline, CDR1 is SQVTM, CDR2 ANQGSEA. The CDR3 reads CSVRTGWDAFF. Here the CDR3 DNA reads TGCAGCGTTAGGACAGGGTGGGACGCTTTCTTT. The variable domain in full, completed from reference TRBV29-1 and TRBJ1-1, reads SAVISQKPSRDICQRGTSLTIQCQVDSQVTMMFWYRQQPGQSLTLIATANQGSEATYESGFVIDKFPISRPNLTFSTLTVSNMSPEDSSIYLCSVRTGWDAFFGQGTRLTVV.

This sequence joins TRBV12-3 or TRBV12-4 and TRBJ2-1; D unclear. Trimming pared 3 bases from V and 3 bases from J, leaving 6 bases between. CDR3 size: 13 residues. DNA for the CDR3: TGTGCCAGCAGTTTCCAGATCTACAATGAGCAGTTCTTC. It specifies CASSFQIYNEQFF.

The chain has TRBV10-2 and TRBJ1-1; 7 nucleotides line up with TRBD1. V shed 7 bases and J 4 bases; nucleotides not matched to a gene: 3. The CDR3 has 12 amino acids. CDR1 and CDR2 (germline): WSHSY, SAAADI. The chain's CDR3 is CASTTGATEAFF. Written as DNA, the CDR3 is TGCGCCAGCACCACAGGGGCCACTGAAGCTTTCTTT.

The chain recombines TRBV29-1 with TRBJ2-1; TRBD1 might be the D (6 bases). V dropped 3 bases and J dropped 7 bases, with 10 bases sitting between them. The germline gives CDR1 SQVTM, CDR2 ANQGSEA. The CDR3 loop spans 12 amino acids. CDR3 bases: TGCAGCGTTGAGCCGCAGGGGAATGAGCAGTTCTTC. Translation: CSVEPQGNEQFF.